This TCR beta chain comes out of a study of graft-versus-host responses after intestinal transplantation. In the study overall: Tacrolimus plus steroids were given to all recipients for about three years, preceded by anti-thymocyte globulin induction.

The protocol was immunoSEQ multiplex PCR, while the TCRdb copy is restricted to in-frame clones and leaves out a portion. The sample includes 90,000 to 130,000 clones, around nine tenths of them seen just once. On this clone itself: As yet, its antigen is unknown.

V lost 0 bases and J 0 bases, leaving 6 bases between the germline ends. CDR3 size: 14 residues. Germline lookup yields CDR1 SGHRS and CDR2 YFSETQ. The source of this sequence is a human donor who was the organ donor for an intestinal transplant. This sequence joins TRBV5-1 and TRBJ1-2; tentative D call: TRBD1 (6 bases). The input for sequencing was unstimulated CD4+ T cells sorted from spleen or lymph node cells, taken before transplant. The CDR3 loop reads CASSLGDTNYGYTF. CDR3 in DNA: TGCGCCAGCAGCTTGGGGGACACTAACTATGGCTACACCTTC.